This T cell receptor (beta chain) was identified in a study of cytomegalovirus exposure and HLA in healthy donors. Germline V gene data show CDR1 as SEHNR and CDR2 as FQNEAQ (reference sequence). The CDR3 totals 15 residues. With V trimmed by 5 bases and J by 9 bases, 6 bases remained unmatched. The PCR contained 60 Vbeta and 13 Jbeta primers. This table comes from immunoSEQ multiplex PCR, and its TCRdb copy is limited to in-frame clones, with some not included. The sample contains under 130,000 clones, more than 9.5% of which appear only once. The rearrangement joins TRBV7-9 to TRBJ2-1, with 14 bases that match TRBD2. The receptor was derived from a man between 35 and 55 years old in good health and CMV-seropositive. The sample taken for sequencing was PBMCs. The CDR3 spells CASSRQGLAGVEQFF. The CDR3 DNA reads TGTGCCAGCAGCCGGCAGGGACTAGCGGGGGTTGAGCAGTTCTTC.